A selection of T cell receptor beta chains follows, all from one sample in a study of vaccination and CD4 T cells after COVID-19. The antigens for these receptors are not known. MiXCR, applied by TCRdb to the PCR reads, yields one record per CDR3 protein. The repertoire holds about 18,000 distinct CDR3 sequences, with about 50% as singletons. What was sequenced was CD4+ T cells from blood, cultured in vitro. The source is a human donor who had recovered from COVID-19. Each CDR3 is given with its conserved first and last residue. The D gene is left open where the match is weak. Only some rows state a clone size, as once, few, many or a class for expanded clones.

v_call	d_call	j_call	clone_size	cdr3_nt	cdr3_aa
TRBV20-1	.	TRBJ2-7	.	TGCAGTGCTCGGGACTGGGGGGACTCCTACGAGCAGTACTTC	CSARDWGDSYEQYF
TRBV20-1	.	TRBJ2-1	once	TGCAGTGCGGGATCCGGGGACGGCGATGGTGAGCAGTTCTTC	CSAGSGDGDGEQFF
TRBV5-1	.	TRBJ1-6	.	TGCGCCAGCAGCTTGGAAGGACGAGAGGATTCACCCCTCCACTTT	CASSLEGREDSPLHF
TRBV20-1	.	TRBJ1-4	once	TGCAGTGCCGTAGTAACAGGCGGTGAAAAACTGTTTTTT	CSAVVTGGEKLFF
TRBV19	.	TRBJ2-7	few	TGTGCCAGTAGTATTCGGTGGGAGGCATCCTACGAGCAGTACTTC	CASSIRWEASYEQYF
TRBV29-1	TRBD1	TRBJ2-3	.	TGCAGCGCCCCGGGACAGGGGAGGTCAGATACGCAGTATTTT	CSAPGQGRSDTQYF
TRBV7-9	.	TRBJ2-5	.	TGTGCCAGCAGCCCTAGCCGGGGGGAGACCCAGTACTTC	CASSPSRGETQYF
TRBV6-1	.	TRBJ1-2	.	TGTGCCAGCGGGGCAGGGAACTATGGCTACACCTTC	CASGAGNYGYTF
TRBV27	.	TRBJ2-3	.	TGTGCCAGCAGTTCACAATCCGCGGGCCCCCGCGTAGATACGCAGTATTTT	CASSSQSAGPRVDTQYF
TRBV10-1	.	TRBJ2-7	.	TGCGCCAGCAGTGAACATGGCTACGAGCAGTACTTC	CASSEHGYEQYF
TRBV28	.	TRBJ2-7	.	TGTGCCAGCAGTTTATCCCCGGGAGATACCTACGAGCAGTACTTC	CASSLSPGDTYEQYF
TRBV7-3	.	TRBJ1-2	few	TGTGCCAGCAAACAAAACGCAGAAAACTATGGCTACACCTTC	CASKQNAENYGYTF
TRBV28	.	TRBJ1-2	.	TGTGCCAGCAGTCGAGTCTATGGCTACACCTTC	CASSRVYGYTF
TRBV7-2	.	TRBJ1-2	.	TGTGCCAGCAGCTTAGATCTATCGAATGGCTACACCTTC	CASSLDLSNGYTF
TRBV6-1	TRBD1	TRBJ2-7	few	TGTGCCAGCACCCGGACAGGGGGGCCCTACGAGCAGTACTTC	CASTRTGGPYEQYF
TRBV5-1	TRBD2	TRBJ2-5	.	TGCGCCAGCAGCCTTATCATGCGGACACAGATAGCGGGACAAGAGACCCAGTACTTC	CASSLIMRTQIAGQETQYF
TRBV2	.	TRBJ1-1	.	TGTGCCAGCAGTCAGAATCCGGGACAAGGGTCCGAGGAAGCTTTCTTT	CASSQNPGQGSEEAFF
TRBV11-1	.	TRBJ1-5	.	TGTGCCAGCAGCTTGGGTGTAGGACAGCCCCAGCATTTT	CASSLGVGQPQHF
TRBV2	.	TRBJ2-2	.	TGTGCCAGCAGTGAAAGGGGCCAGAACACCGGGGAGCTGTTTTTT	CASSERGQNTGELFF
TRBV6-2/TRBV6-3	TRBD1	TRBJ1-1	once	TGTGCCAGCAGCCCCCGGGACAGGGGGTTTTCTGAAGCTTTCTTT	CASSPRDRGFSEAFF
TRBV4-1	.	TRBJ1-1	.	TGCGCCAGCAGCCAAGGGTGGGGCAGACAAGGATCTTTCTTT	CASSQGWGRQGSFF
TRBV5-1	TRBD1	TRBJ1-2	.	TGCGCCAGCAGCTTGGAATGGGCAGGGGGCGGCTACACCTTC	CASSLEWAGGGYTF
TRBV19	.	TRBJ1-1	.	TGTGCCAGTAGTACTCCTGGGGGTACAGCCCCGAGGGGTTTCTTT	CASSTPGGTAPRGFF
TRBV28	.	TRBJ1-2	.	TGTGCCAGCAGTTTATACCCAGGGTCCGGGGGGGAGTATGGCTACACCTTC	CASSLYPGSGGEYGYTF
TRBV3-1	TRBD1	TRBJ1-2	.	TGTGCCAGCGGGGACAGCTATGGCTACACCTTC	CASGDSYGYTF
TRBV20-1	TRBD2	TRBJ2-1	few	TGCAGTGCTAGAGGGGGCGGGAGCTCCTACAATGAGCAGTTCTTC	CSARGGGSSYNEQFF
TRBV6-1	.	TRBJ1-1	few	TGTGCCAGCAGTGAGGGCCTAACAGTGAACACTGAAGCTTTCTTT	CASSEGLTVNTEAFF
TRBV24-1	TRBD1	TRBJ1-2	.	TGTGCCACCAGTGTTGTGGGACAGGGCTATGGCTACACCTTC	CATSVVGQGYGYTF
TRBV7-9	.	TRBJ1-1	.	TGTGCCAGCAGCTCCACAGGGCGTACTGAAGCTTTCTTT	CASSSTGRTEAFF
TRBV5-1	TRBD1	TRBJ1-1	.	TGCGCCAGCAGCCCACCGGACAGGGCCACTGAAGCTTTCTTT	CASSPPDRATEAFF
TRBV6-1	.	TRBJ1-5	few	TGTGCCAGCAGGGAACTGGGCGGATTCCTACCCCAGCATTTT	CASRELGGFLPQHF
TRBV19	TRBD1	TRBJ2-3	.	TGTGCCAGTAGTATTCCAGGGGGCGATACGCAGTATTTT	CASSIPGGDTQYF
TRBV19	TRBD1	TRBJ1-5	.	TGTGCCAGTTCTTCCGGGACAGGATATAATCAGCCCCAGCATTTT	CASSSGTGYNQPQHF
TRBV6-2/TRBV6-3	.	TRBJ2-5	few	TGTGCCAGCAGTTATCAAAAAGAGACCCAGTACTTC	CASSYQKETQYF
TRBV20-1	.	TRBJ2-3	.	TGCAGTGCTATGTCTCACGAGGATACGCAGTATTTT	CSAMSHEDTQYF
TRBV24-1	TRBD1	TRBJ2-3	.	TGTGCCACCACGGGGACAGGGGGCGTGGGAGATACGCAGTATTTT	CATTGTGGVGDTQYF
TRBV27	.	TRBJ1-1	.	TGTGCCAGCAGTTTATCGAGCAGGTTTGCTGAAGCTTTCTTT	CASSLSSRFAEAFF
TRBV20-1	.	TRBJ2-1	.	TGCAGTGCTAGGGCGGGCCCCCCGGCCCCAACTAGCTCCTACAATGAGCAGTTCTTC	CSARAGPPAPTSSYNEQFF
TRBV6-1	TRBD2	TRBJ2-7	few	TGTGCCAGCAGTGAATATGGCGGGAGAACCCATCGTGGGCAGTACTTC	CASSEYGGRTHRGQYF
TRBV6-1	TRBD1	TRBJ1-1	once	TGTGCCAGCAGCCGGAAAATAGGACAGGGTAGAGTGACTGAAGCTTTCTTT	CASSRKIGQGRVTEAFF
TRBV2	TRBD1	TRBJ2-5	.	TGTGCCAGCAGTTACCGGGACAGGGGATGGGATCCGGTAGAGACCCAGTACTTC	CASSYRDRGWDPVETQYF